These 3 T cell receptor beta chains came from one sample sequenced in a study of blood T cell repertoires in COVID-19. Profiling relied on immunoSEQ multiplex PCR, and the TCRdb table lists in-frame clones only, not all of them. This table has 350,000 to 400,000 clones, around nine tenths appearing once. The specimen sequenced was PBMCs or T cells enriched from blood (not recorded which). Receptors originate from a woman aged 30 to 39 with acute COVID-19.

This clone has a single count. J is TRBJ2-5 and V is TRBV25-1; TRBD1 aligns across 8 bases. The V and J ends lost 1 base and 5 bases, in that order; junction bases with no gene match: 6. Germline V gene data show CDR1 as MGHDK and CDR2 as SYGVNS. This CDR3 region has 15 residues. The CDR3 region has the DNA TGTGCCAGCAGTGAATGGGACAGGCAAATGGAGACCCAGTACTTC. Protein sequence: CASSEWDRQMETQYF.

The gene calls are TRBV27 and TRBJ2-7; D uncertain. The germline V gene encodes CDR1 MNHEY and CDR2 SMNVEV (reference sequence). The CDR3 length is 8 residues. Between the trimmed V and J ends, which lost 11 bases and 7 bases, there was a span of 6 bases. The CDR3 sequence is CAPGEQYF. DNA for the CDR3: TGTGCCCCCGGGGAGCAGTACTTC.

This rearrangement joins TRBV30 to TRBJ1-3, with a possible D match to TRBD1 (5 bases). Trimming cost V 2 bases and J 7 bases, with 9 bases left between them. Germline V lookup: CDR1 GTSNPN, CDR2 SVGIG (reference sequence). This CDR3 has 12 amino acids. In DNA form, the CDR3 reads TGTGCCTGGAGTCAGGGCAGGAACACCATATATTTT. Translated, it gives CAWSQGRNTIYF.